A single sample is the source of the 28 T cell receptor beta chains below, sequenced in a study of blood T cell repertoires in COVID-19. Sequencing was performed with immunoSEQ multiplex PCR; in TCRdb, only in-frame clones are kept and a portion is missing. The table includes about 290,000 clones, about nine tenths detected once. What was sequenced was PBMCs or T cells enriched from blood (not recorded which). These TCRs come from a woman in her 40s who had recovered from COVID-19.

This clone was seen more than once but under ten times. This chain uses TRBV27 with TRBJ2-7; a possible D gene is TRBD2 (7 bases). CDR3 size: 15 residues. Germline V gives CDR1 MNHEY, CDR2 SMNVEV (reference sequence). Trimming shortened V by 0 bases and J by 5 bases, and 14 bases separated the two germline ends. The CDR3 region is CASSLSAGAGDEQYF. CDR3 bases: TGTGCCAGCAGTTTATCGGCGGGGGCCGGGGACGAGCAGTACTTC.

This clone was seen just once. The J gene is TRBJ1-1, the V gene TRBV5-1; tentatively, D is TRBD1 (6 bases). Trimming took 3 bases from V and 0 from J, leaving 12 bases between them. The CDR3 is made up of 15 amino acids. Germline CDR1 reads SGHRS; CDR2 reads YFSETQ. CDR3 sequence (DNA): TGCGCCAGCAGCTCTTTACGGACAGTGAACACTGAAGCTTTCTTT. Translating it yields CASSSLRTVNTEAFF.

As DNA, the CDR3 is TGTGCCAGCAGCTTAGATTCCCCAGGGAATGGAAACACCATATATTTT. It encodes CASSLDSPGNGNTIYF. The chain recombines TRBV11-2 with TRBJ1-3; TRBD1 is a possible D gene (5 bases). V lost 0 bases and J lost 3, with 12 bases in between. The CDR3 covers 16 residues. From germline, CDR1 is SGHAT and CDR2 FQNNGV.

This chain links TRBV18 with TRBJ2-7; 13 nucleotides align to TRBD2. Per the germline V gene, CDR1 is KGHSH and CDR2 is LQKENI. V gave up 3 bases and J gave up 3 bases; unmatched junction bases: 2. The CDR3 is made up of 15 amino acids. In nucleotides, the CDR3 is TGTGCCAGCTCACCGACTAGCGGGGGGAGCTACGAGCAGTACTTC. Protein product: CASSPTSGGSYEQYF.

V is TRBV7-6 and J is TRBJ2-1; 11 nucleotides line up with TRBD1. The CDR3 sequence is 15 residues long. V gave up 3 bases and J gave up 6 bases; unmatched junction bases: 4. CDR1 SGHVS and CDR2 FNYEAQ come from the germline V gene. CDR3 loop: CASSFPGTGGNEQFF. CDR3 coding DNA: TGTGCCAGCAGCTTCCCCGGGACAGGGGGCAATGAGCAGTTCTTC.

This chain links TRBV30 with TRBJ2-3, with D maybe TRBD1 (6 bases). The germline gives CDR1 GTSNPN, CDR2 SVGIG (reference sequence). The CDR3 is 16 amino acids. The V and J ends lost 7 bases and 1 base respectively, with 21 bases between them. CDR3 DNA: TGTGCCTTATCCAACCGGGACATCGGGGGCACAGATACGCAGTATTTT. Its protein product is CALSNRDIGGTDTQYF.

The chain has TRBV30 and TRBJ1-5; 7 positions agree with TRBD1. The CDR3 extends over 13 amino acids. V gave up 5 bases and J gave up 5 bases; unmatched junction bases: 6. CDR1 and CDR2 from the germline V gene are GTSNPN and SVGIG (reference sequence). CDR3 sequence (DNA): TGTGCCTGGCAGACAGGGAAGGATCAGCCCCAGCATTTT. As protein: CAWQTGKDQPQHF.

This chain connects TRBV6-4 to TRBJ2-1; D remains ambiguous. The germline V gene has CDR1 MRHNA and CDR2 SNTAGT. The CDR3 totals 15 residues. The V end lost 6 bases, the J end lost 9 bases, and 21 bases lay between the germline ends. CDR3 sequence reads: CASSERVGGPAEQFF. The CDR3 DNA is TGTGCCAGCAGCGAACGGGTTGGCGGTCCTGCTGAGCAGTTCTTC.

The genes are TRBV4-1 and TRBJ1-2; 8 bases align to TRBD1. Germline V gives CDR1 MGHRA, CDR2 YSYEKL. CDR3 length: 13 amino acids. With 4 bases clipped from V and 8 bases from J, the junction kept 6 bases outside the gene matches. The CDR3 region has the DNA TGCGCCAGCAGCCGCGGACAGGGCCGGGGCTACACCTTC. This translates into CASSRGQGRGYTF.

CDR3 protein: CASSIQRASTDTQYF. The CDR3 nucleotides are TGTGCCAGCAGCATACAGAGGGCTAGCACAGATACGCAGTATTTT. The chain links TRBV7-2 to TRBJ2-3, with D perhaps TRBD2 (5 bases). This CDR3 comprises 15 residues. CDR1 SGHTA and CDR2 FQGNSA come from the germline V gene. Trimming took 5 bases from V and 0 from J, leaving 12 bases between them.

The chain couples TRBV3-1 (or the pseudogene TRBV3-2) to TRBJ2-5; TRBD1 matches at 7 bases. Germline CDR1 reads LGHDT; CDR2 reads YNNKEL (reference sequence). There are 12 residues in the CDR3. Losses at the gene ends were 3 bases for V and 13 bases for J; bases not matched to a gene: 8. The CDR3 DNA sequence: TGTGCCAGCAGCCACCTAGGGGGCAGCTCGTACTTC. Encoded protein: CASSHLGGSSYF.

V usage is TRBV18 and J usage is TRBJ1-1; TRBD1 agrees at 9 bases. Germline CDR1 reads KGHSH; CDR2 reads LQKENI. The CDR3 totals 16 residues. J was trimmed by 5 bases and V by 3 bases; bases with no gene match: 10. CDR3 bases: TGTGCCAGCTCACCCGGACAGGGGAAGGGAGGGACTGAAGCTTTCTTT. This encodes CASSPGQGKGGTEAFF.

The genes are TRBV18 and TRBJ1-2; perhaps TRBD1 as D (5 bases). The germline V gene has CDR1 KGHSH and CDR2 LQKENI. The CDR3 runs 15 residues. V gave up 4 bases and J gave up 3 bases, with 15 bases separating them. CDR3 DNA: TGTGCCAGCTCACGGACAACGGACGGTTACTATGGCTACACCTTC. Its translation: CASSRTTDGYYGYTF.

This clone occurred once. CDR3 loop: CATGQILGANVLTF. The DNA of the CDR3 is TGTGCCACCGGACAGATTCTTGGGGCCAACGTCCTGACTTTC. The J gene is TRBJ2-6, the V gene TRBV6-5, with D maybe TRBD1 (6 bases). Germline CDR1 reads MNHEY; CDR2 reads SVGAGI. The CDR3 is 14 amino acids. V was cut by 10 bases and J by 3 bases, with 13 bases left in between.

The chain couples TRBV24-1 to TRBJ1-2, with a weak D call TRBD1 (5 bases). V gave up 5 bases and J gave up 7 bases, with 13 bases separating them. Germline CDR1 KGHDR, CDR2 SFDVKD. The CDR3 totals 13 residues. The CDR3 DNA is TGTGCCACCAGTGCCGGGGGGATAAGTGGCTACACCTTC. As protein: CATSAGGISGYTF.

The genes are TRBV30 and TRBJ1-3; TRBD1 matches at 7 bases. CDR3 length equals 13 residues. Germline CDR1 is GTSNPN and CDR2 is SVGIG (reference sequence). V was pared by 4 bases and J by 4 bases, with 4 bases of the junction left unmatched. CDR3 DNA sequence: TGTGCCTGGAACAGGGGTACCGGAAACACCATATATTTT. This gives the protein CAWNRGTGNTIYF.

This clone showed up just a few times. The chain uses TRBV7-2 and TRBJ1-5, with 8 bases identical to TRBD1. Germline CDR1 is SGHTA and CDR2 is FQGNSA. V lost 5 bases and J lost 4; bases outside the gene matches: 10. CDR3 length: 16 residues. The CDR3 protein is CASSLQGQGANQPQHF. Here the CDR3 DNA reads TGTGCCAGCAGCCTCCAAGGGCAGGGGGCGAATCAGCCCCAGCATTTT.

The CDR3 region has the DNA TGCGCCAGCAGCTTGGTCAATGCGGGAAATGGGGATACGCAGTATTTT. Translation gives CASSLVNAGNGDTQYF. This rearrangement joins TRBV5-1 to TRBJ2-3; D may be TRBD2 (6 bases). V lost 0 bases and J lost 6, with 17 bases in between. The V gene's germline CDR1 is SGHRS and CDR2 YFSETQ. The CDR3 runs to 16 residues.

V and J are TRBV7-2 and TRBJ1-5; weak D call: TRBD1 (5 bases). Trimming removed 4 bases from V and 4 bases from J, with 8 bases in between. In germline, CDR1 is SGHTA, CDR2 FQGNSA. This CDR3 is built from 13 residues. CDR3 coding DNA: TGTGCCAGCAGCTCTTACAGGAATCAGCCCCAGCATTTT. Translated: CASSSYRNQPQHF.

The V call is TRBV5-1, the J call TRBJ2-7; TRBD2 aligns across 11 bases. The CDR3 spans 14 residues. Trimming cost V 0 bases and J 6 bases; bases outside gene matches: 2. Germline V gene lookup returns CDR1 SGHRS and CDR2 YFSETQ. The CDR3 protein is CASSLGLAGGEQYF. The CDR3 DNA sequence: TGCGCCAGCAGCTTGGGCCTAGCGGGAGGCGAGCAGTACTTC. Variable domain in full (rest from reference TRBV5-1 and TRBJ2-7): KAGVTQTPRYLIKTRGQQVTLSCSPISGHRSVSWYQQTPGQGLQFLFEYFSETQRNKGNFPGRFSGRQFSNSRSEMNVSTLELGDSALYLCASSLGLAGGEQYFGPGTRLTVT.

The chain recombines TRBV20-1 with TRBJ2-1; D not certain. The CDR3 totals 13 residues. Germline V gene sequence: CDR1 DFQATT, CDR2 SNEGSKA (reference sequence). V was trimmed by 3 bases and J by 7 bases, leaving 13 bases between them. CDR3 bases: TGCAGTGCTAGTACTGGAGTACGAAATGAGCAGTTCTTC. This encodes CSASTGVRNEQFF.

The gene calls are TRBV27 and TRBJ1-6; the match to TRBD1 covers 7 bases. With V trimmed by 6 bases and J by 10 bases, 12 bases remained unmatched. Germline V gene data show CDR1 as MNHEY and CDR2 as SMNVEV (reference sequence). This CDR3 contains 15 residues. CDR3: CASSPDRVGISPLHF. In DNA form, the CDR3 reads TGTGCCAGCAGCCCCGACAGGGTAGGAATCTCACCCCTCCACTTT.

CDR3 sequence (DNA): TGCGCCAGCAGTCAACGGGGTATCGGTAACACCATATATTTT. Translation gives CASSQRGIGNTIYF. The chain carries TRBV23-1 and TRBJ1-3; D remains ambiguous. TRBV23-1 is reported as an ORF; its role is uncertain. The V end was cut by 2 bases, the J end by 7 bases, with 12 bases between. CDR3 length equals 14 residues.

The CDR3 is CASSLHPGLTSYNEQFF. CDR3 nucleotides: TGTGCCAGCAGCTTGCACCCGGGACTCACTTCCTACAATGAGCAGTTCTTC. The chain uses TRBV7-9 and TRBJ2-1; a weak D match, TRBD2 (6 bases). CDR3 length equals 17 residues. The ends were cut back, 3 bases at V and 1 base at J, with 16 bases in the middle. Germline CDR1 SEHNR, CDR2 FQNEAQ (reference sequence). Supplemented by reference TRBV7-9 and TRBJ2-1, the full variable domain reads DTGVSQNPRHKITKRGQNVTFRCDPISEHNRLYWYRQTLGQGPEFLTYFQNEAQLEKSRLLSDRFSAERPKGSFSTLEIQRTEQGDSAMYLCASSLHPGLTSYNEQFFGPGTRLTVL.

CDR3 residues: CASSVGQGRPTNEKLFF. The CDR3 region has the DNA TGTGCCAGCAGCGTAGGACAGGGCAGGCCAACTAATGAAAAACTGTTTTTT. The V and J genes are TRBV9 and TRBJ1-4; the match to TRBD1 covers 7 bases. Germline V lookup: CDR1 SGDLS, CDR2 YYNGEE. The CDR3 sequence is 17 residues long. The V gene end was trimmed by 0 bases and the J gene end by 0 bases; junction bases not matched to a gene: 5.

V usage is TRBV18 and J usage is TRBJ1-2; a weak D match, TRBD1 (6 bases). V lost 1 base and J lost 14, with 20 bases in between. CDR1 is KGHSH and CDR2 is LQKENI in the germline V gene. The CDR3 sequence is 14 residues long. The CDR3 loop is CASSPQDRRASPTF. CDR3 bases: TGTGCCAGCTCACCACAAGACAGGCGAGCTTCCCCTACCTTC.

The chain couples TRBV11-2 to TRBJ1-3; D is possibly TRBD1 (5 bases). Germline V gives CDR1 SGHAT, CDR2 FQNNGV. The CDR3 loop spans 16 amino acids. Trimming removed 3 bases from V and 4 bases from J, with 16 bases in between. The CDR3 region has the DNA TGTGCCAGCAGCTTCGAGACAGTCGGGCTCGGAAACACCATATATTTT. This gives the protein CASSFETVGLGNTIYF.

The chain joins TRBV5-1 to TRBJ2-1, with 7 bases that match TRBD2. Germline trimming cut 3 bases from V and 1 base from J; bases unmatched to any gene: 1. From germline, CDR1 is SGHRS and CDR2 YFSETQ. CDR3 size: 14 residues. The CDR3 DNA is TGCGCCAGCAGCTCGGGGGGATCCTACAATGAGCAGTTCTTC. It codes for CASSSGGSYNEQFF.